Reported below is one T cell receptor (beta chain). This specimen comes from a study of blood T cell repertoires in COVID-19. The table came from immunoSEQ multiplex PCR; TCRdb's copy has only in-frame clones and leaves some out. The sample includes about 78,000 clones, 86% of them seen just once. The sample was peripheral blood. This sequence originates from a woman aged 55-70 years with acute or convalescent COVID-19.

The CDR3: CASSLIGGETQYF. The CDR3 coding sequence is TGTGCCAGCAGCTTAATTGGGGGCGAGACCCAGTACTTC. The rearrangement uses TRBV7-3 and TRBJ2-5, with D tentatively TRBD1 (6 bases). V was trimmed by 1 base and J by 5 bases, leaving 8 bases between them. The CDR3 has 13 amino acids. CDR1 and CDR2 (germline): SGHTA, FQGTGA.